A selection of T cell receptor beta chains follows, all from one sample in a study of blood T cell repertoires in COVID-19. Clones were read by immunoSEQ multiplex PCR, and TCRdb kept only the in-frame ones, dropping some. The profile shows about 140,000 clones, roughly 82% of them singletons. The material sequenced was peripheral blood. All receptors come from a man in his sixties with active or convalescent COVID-19. Both conserved end residues are part of each CDR3. The order of the fields is V gene, J gene, clone size, D gene, CDR3 DNA, CDR3 protein. D genes are given only for firm matches. The size entry is marked missing in some rows and otherwise reads once, few, many or a size class.

V gene: TRBV7-2
J gene: TRBJ1-2
clone size: -
D gene: -
CDR3 DNA: TGTGCCAGCAGCTTTGAGGCAGACCCCTATGGCTACACCTTC
CDR3 protein: CASSFEADPYGYTF

V gene: TRBV7-8
J gene: TRBJ2-5
clone size: -
D gene: TRBD2
CDR3 DNA: TGTGCCAGCAGCCCGGAACACGGGGTAGCGGGAGAAGAGACCCAGTACTTC
CDR3 protein: CASSPEHGVAGEETQYF

V gene: TRBV30
J gene: TRBJ1-4
clone size: -
D gene: TRBD1
CDR3 DNA: TGTGCCTGGAGTCTGGGCCAGGGGGGAGAAAAACTGTTTTTT
CDR3 protein: CAWSLGQGGEKLFF

V gene: TRBV4-1
J gene: TRBJ1-3
clone size: few
D gene: TRBD1
CDR3 DNA: TGCGCCAGCAGCCAAGATGACAGGGCGTCAGGAAACACCATATATTTT
CDR3 protein: CASSQDDRASGNTIYF

V gene: TRBV5-6
J gene: TRBJ2-2
clone size: -
D gene: TRBD2
CDR3 DNA: TGTGCCAGCAGCTTCTCGGGAGGACTGGGCACCGGGGAGCTGTTTTTT
CDR3 protein: CASSFSGGLGTGELFF

V gene: TRBV19
J gene: TRBJ2-5
clone size: -
D gene: TRBD2
CDR3 DNA: TGTGCCAGTAGTCCTGGACTAGCGGGGGGACACCAAGAGACCCAGTACTTC
CDR3 protein: CASSPGLAGGHQETQYF

V gene: TRBV19
J gene: TRBJ1-1
clone size: -
D gene: -
CDR3 DNA: TGTGCCAGTAGTATCTGGGGGGTTAGCTCTGAAGCTTTCTTT
CDR3 protein: CASSIWGVSSEAFF

V gene: TRBV9
J gene: TRBJ2-1
clone size: -
D gene: TRBD2
CDR3 DNA: TGTGCCAGCAGCGTAGTGGCTAGCGGGTACTACAATGAGCAGTTCTTC
CDR3 protein: CASSVVASGYYNEQFF

V gene: TRBV7-8
J gene: TRBJ1-2
clone size: -
D gene: -
CDR3 DNA: TGTGCCAGCAGCCAGGACAGAATACGGGGTGGCTACACCTTC
CDR3 protein: CASSQDRIRGGYTF

V gene: TRBV30
J gene: TRBJ1-3
clone size: -
D gene: -
CDR3 DNA: TGTGCCTGGAGCCCCAGGGAAAAGGCCGGAAACACCATATATTTT
CDR3 protein: CAWSPREKAGNTIYF

V gene: TRBV7-2
J gene: TRBJ1-1
clone size: -
D gene: -
CDR3 DNA: TGTGCCAGCAGCTTAGCGCGGGGGTTGAACACTGAAGCTTTCTTT
CDR3 protein: CASSLARGLNTEAFF

V gene: TRBV29-1
J gene: TRBJ2-3
clone size: -
D gene: TRBD1
CDR3 DNA: TGCAGCGTCCGGGACAGGAGGAGCACAGATACGCAGTATTTT
CDR3 protein: CSVRDRRSTDTQYF

V gene: TRBV30
J gene: TRBJ2-5
clone size: -
D gene: TRBD2
CDR3 DNA: TGTGCCTGGAGTCCCCTACAAGGCGGGGGGTTAGTCGTGACCCAGTACTTC
CDR3 protein: CAWSPLQGGGLVVTQYF